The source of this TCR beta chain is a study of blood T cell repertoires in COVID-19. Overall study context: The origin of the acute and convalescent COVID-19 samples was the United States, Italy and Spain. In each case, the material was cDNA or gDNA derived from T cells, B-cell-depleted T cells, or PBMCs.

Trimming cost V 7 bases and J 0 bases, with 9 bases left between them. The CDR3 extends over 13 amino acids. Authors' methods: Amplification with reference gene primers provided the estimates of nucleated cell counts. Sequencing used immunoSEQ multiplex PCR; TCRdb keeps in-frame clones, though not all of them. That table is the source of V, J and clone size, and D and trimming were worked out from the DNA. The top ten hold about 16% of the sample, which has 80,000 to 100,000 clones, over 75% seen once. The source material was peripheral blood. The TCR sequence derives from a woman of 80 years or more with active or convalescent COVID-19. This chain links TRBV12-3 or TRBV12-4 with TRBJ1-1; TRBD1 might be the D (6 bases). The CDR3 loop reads CASTQGMNTEAFF. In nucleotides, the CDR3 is TGTGCCAGCACTCAGGGGATGAACACTGAAGCTTTCTTT.